These T cell receptor beta chains were read from a single sample in a study of blood T cell repertoires in COVID-19. Profiling relied on immunoSEQ multiplex PCR, and the TCRdb table lists in-frame clones only, not all of them. The data hold roughly 250,000 clones, with around 90% observed a single time. Sample: peripheral blood. All receptors derive from a man in his sixties who had recovered from COVID-19. Both conserved end residues are part of each CDR3. Each record gives: CDR3 protein, V gene, J gene, clone size. Where a row states a size, it is once, few, many or the class of an expanded clone; other rows omit it.

CASSVARGGSYNEQFF	TRBV9	TRBJ2-1	-
CASSLAGGRETQYF	TRBV5-1	TRBJ2-5	once
CASSSTDQGVWAKNIQYF	TRBV5-1	TRBJ2-4	-
CASSLLSGTPSQYF	TRBV5-1	TRBJ2-3	many
CASSQSILSPLHF	TRBV14	TRBJ1-6	-
CASCTGGLGETQYF	TRBV5-1	TRBJ2-5	few
CASRDRHLSNQPQHF	TRBV19	TRBJ1-5	few
CASSEGQGASPLHF	TRBV2	TRBJ1-6	-
CASSAVRAEAFF	TRBV9	TRBJ1-1	-
CASSIRDYGYTF	TRBV19	TRBJ1-2	few
CASSQGWAGINTGELFF	TRBV3-1/TRBV3-2	TRBJ2-2	-
CASSGVRGPNSNQPQHF	TRBV6-1	TRBJ1-5	-
CASSVADIQYF	TRBV2	TRBJ2-4	-
CASRPQAVDTEAFF	TRBV7-9	TRBJ1-1	-
CASSARGGSYNEQFF	TRBV2	TRBJ2-1	-
CASSSTALTYGYTF	TRBV21-1	TRBJ1-2	-
CSVVIGGSGSNQPQHF	TRBV29-1	TRBJ1-5	-
CASSLDMAGGQTGELFF	TRBV4-2	TRBJ2-2	-
CASSPGTGGGEQYF	TRBV27	TRBJ2-7	-
CASSLRDYNSPLHF	TRBV3-1/TRBV3-2	TRBJ1-6	-
CASSAGLAGYSRYF	TRBV5-8	TRBJ2-3	many
CASSLRVAGGIRTDTQYF	TRBV5-6	TRBJ2-3	few
CASSTWTGRAEAFF	TRBV19	TRBJ1-1	-
CAWKQGARTDTQYF	TRBV30	TRBJ2-3	-
CAIRRGQGTGELFF	TRBV10-3	TRBJ2-2	-
CASSGGTSGVREQFF	TRBV5-4	TRBJ2-1	-
CASSPRWGGLENTEAFF	TRBV18	TRBJ1-1	-
CASSPRDQPQHF	TRBV7-9	TRBJ1-5	-
CASSESLGLANNEQFF	TRBV10-1	TRBJ2-1	-
CASSPTGDEQFF	TRBV7-9	TRBJ2-1	-